The 29 T cell receptor beta chains presented below share a single source sample, sequenced in a study of cytomegalovirus exposure and HLA in healthy donors. The PCR used 60 Vbeta and 13 Jbeta primers. The data were produced by immunoSEQ multiplex PCR, yet TCRdb's version contains in-frame clones alone and is incomplete. The sample holds about 95,000 clones, around 81% seen once. Sequencing was done on a sample of PBMCs. The receptors come from an older woman in good health and CMV-seropositive.

This chain links TRBV11-2 with TRBJ2-5; D is undetermined. Trimming took off 0 bases at V and 5 bases at J, with 7 bases between the two ends. CDR1 and CDR2 from the germline V gene are SGHAT and FQNNGV. The CDR3 sequence is 13 residues long. Here the CDR3 reads CASSLERKETQYF. CDR3 coding DNA: TGTGCCAGCAGCTTAGAGCGGAAGGAGACCCAGTACTTC.

The V and J genes are TRBV5-4 and TRBJ1-1, with D perhaps TRBD1 (5 bases). There are 15 residues in the CDR3. V lost 5 bases to trimming and J lost 1 base, with 15 bases between them. Germline-derived CDR1 and CDR2 are SGHNT and YYREEE (reference sequence). The CDR3 region is CASSPVREGNTEAFF. The CDR3 nucleotides are TGTGCCAGCAGTCCGGTCAGGGAAGGGAACACTGAAGCTTTCTTT.

This chain links TRBV5-1 with TRBJ2-5; maybe TRBD1 (6 bases). CDR3 length equals 14 residues. Germline CDR1 SGHRS, CDR2 YFSETQ. V was clipped by 3 bases and J by 2 bases, with 11 bases between them. The CDR3 sequence: CASSSRDTQETQYF. The CDR3 DNA reads TGCGCCAGCAGCTCCCGGGACACGCAAGAGACCCAGTACTTC.

In its sample, this clone was seen once. The J gene is TRBJ1-1, the V gene TRBV4-3; D not resolved. CDR1 and CDR2 (germline): LGHNA, YSLEER. V gave up 0 bases and J gave up 5 bases, with 13 bases separating them. The CDR3 consists of 15 residues. The CDR3 region has the DNA TGCGCCAGCAGCCAAGAGGTCAGCAGAGGGACTGAAGCTTTCTTT. It translates to CASSQEVSRGTEAFF.

CDR3 bases: TGTGCCAGCAGACCCGGACTCTTCTCCTACAATGAGCAGTTCTTC. Translating it yields CASRPGLFSYNEQFF. This chain joins TRBV2 and TRBJ2-1, with a possible D match to TRBD2 (5 bases). The CDR3 contains 15 residues. In germline, CDR1 is SNHLY, CDR2 FYNNEI. V was clipped by 6 bases and J by 0 bases, with 12 bases between them.

The chain joins TRBV4-1 to TRBJ2-2; possibly TRBD2 for D (5 bases). V lost 0 bases, J lost 5 bases, and 10 bases lay in between. The germline V gene encodes CDR1 MGHRA and CDR2 YSYEKL. CDR3 length: 15 residues. The CDR3 DNA sequence: TGCGCCAGCAGCCAAGATGTGACGGGAACCGGGGAGCTGTTTTTT. This sequence encodes CASSQDVTGTGELFF.

A note on this clone: The sample contains more than one DNA sequence encoding this CDR3. The rearrangement uses TRBV15 and TRBJ2-7, with 7 bases identical to TRBD2. V was pared by 1 base and J by 3 bases, with 3 bases of the junction left unmatched. Germline V gene lookup returns CDR1 LNHNV and CDR2 YYDKDF (reference sequence). This CDR3 comprises 14 residues. In DNA form, the CDR3 reads TGTGCCACCAGCAGAGGCGGGACTAACTACGAGCAGTACTTC. Its translation is CATSRGGTNYEQYF. Looking up the rest from reference TRBV15 and TRBJ2-7 gives the full variable domain: DAMVIQNPRYQVTQFGKPVTLSCSQTLNHNVMYWYQQKSSQAPKLLFHYYDKDFNNEADTPDNFQSRRPNTSFCFLDIRSPGLGDTAMYLCATSRGGTNYEQYFGPGTRLTVT.

V usage is TRBV6-5 and J usage is TRBJ1-1; D may be TRBD1 (6 bases). Germline CDR1 is MNHEY and CDR2 is SVGAGI. The CDR3 has 12 amino acids. With 4 bases removed from V and 7 bases from J, the gap between germline ends came to 10 bases. CDR3 DNA: TGTGCCAGCAGTTTCAGGGGTTATGAAGCTTTCTTT. Its protein is CASSFRGYEAFF.

The chain couples TRBV5-6 to TRBJ1-3, with TRBD1 as a possible D gene (5 bases). The CDR3 consists of 13 residues. Trimming pared 1 base from V and 6 bases from J, leaving 8 bases between. Per germline, CDR1 SGHDT and CDR2 YYEEEE. CDR3 nucleotides: TGTGCCAGCAGCTTGCAGGGTACAAACACCATATATTTT. Encoded protein: CASSLQGTNTIYF.

Written as DNA, the CDR3 is TGTGCCAGCTCACGCCCTCGGACTACGACGGCAGATACGCAGTATTTT. Protein: CASSRPRTTTADTQYF. V is TRBV18 and J is TRBJ2-3, with a possible D match to TRBD2 (6 bases). The CDR3 spans 16 residues. The V gene lost 4 bases and the J gene lost 4 bases, with 18 bases spanning the gap. Per the germline V gene, CDR1 is KGHSH and CDR2 is LQKENI.

The chain combines TRBV7-2 with TRBJ1-1, with D perhaps TRBD1 (6 bases). The CDR3 extends over 13 amino acids. CDR1 and CDR2 from the germline V gene are SGHTA and FQGNSA. V was clipped by 5 bases and J by 8 bases, with 15 bases between them. The CDR3 nucleotides read TGTGCCAGCAGCCCTACAGGGAGGGGAGAAGCTTTCTTT. Amino acids: CASSPTGRGEAFF.

The J gene is TRBJ2-3, the V gene TRBV18; TRBD1 might be the D (6 bases). This CDR3 contains 17 residues. Germline V gives CDR1 KGHSH, CDR2 LQKENI. Trimming took 5 bases from V and 0 from J, leaving 18 bases between them. The CDR3 sequence: CASSSRQVTTSTDTQYF. The CDR3 DNA reads TGTGCCAGCTCATCAAGACAGGTTACGACTAGCACAGATACGCAGTATTTT. Drawing the rest from reference TRBV18 and TRBJ2-3, the complete variable domain is NAGVMQNPRHLVRRRGQEARLRCSPMKGHSHVYWYRQLPEEGLKFMVYLQKENIIDESGMPKERFSAEFPKEGPSILRIQQVVRGDSAAYFCASSSRQVTTSTDTQYFGPGTRLTVL.

The chain recombines TRBV14 with TRBJ2-7, with D possibly being TRBD1 (5 bases). This CDR3 is 15 amino acids long. Germline V gives CDR1 SGHDN, CDR2 FVKESK. V was clipped by 2 bases and J by 5 bases, with 16 bases between them. CDR3 in DNA: TGTGCCAGCAGCCAATCGGCTCGACAGAACGACGAGCAGTACTTC. It codes for CASSQSARQNDEQYF.

V usage is TRBV2 and J usage is TRBJ1-1; D call uncertain. Trimming took off 8 bases at V and 7 bases at J, with 11 bases between the two ends. In germline, CDR1 is SNHLY, CDR2 FYNNEI. The CDR3 length is 11 residues. The CDR3 DNA sequence: TGTGCCAGCGGCCGGGGTTATGAAGCTTTCTTT. This encodes CASGRGYEAFF.

The V gene is TRBV5-1, the J gene TRBJ1-1; D is unresolved. V lost 3 bases, J lost 2 bases, and 17 bases lay in between. CDR1 and CDR2 (germline): SGHRS, YFSETQ. The CDR3 has 16 residues. The CDR3 sequence is CASSSAVSSVNTEAFF. The CDR3 region has the DNA TGCGCCAGCAGCTCCGCGGTGTCAAGCGTCAACACTGAAGCTTTCTTT.

The rearrangement links TRBV5-1 to TRBJ2-5, with a tentative D call TRBD2 (6 bases). Trimming shortened V by 1 base and J by 5 bases, and 15 bases separated the two germline ends. CDR3 size: 15 residues. Germline V CDR1 and CDR2: SGHRS, YFSETQ. The CDR3 loop reads CASSLSPGEVETQYF. The CDR3 region has the DNA TGCGCCAGCAGCTTGTCACCGGGAGAGGTGGAGACCCAGTACTTC.

The rearrangement uses TRBV19 and TRBJ2-6; weak D call: TRBD2 (7 bases). Germline V gives CDR1 LNHDA, CDR2 SQIVND (reference sequence). Trimming pared 8 bases from V and 4 bases from J, leaving 18 bases between. The CDR3 spans 16 residues. The CDR3 loop reads CASRGGGTRGANVLTF. The CDR3 DNA reads TGTGCCAGTCGGGGAGGGGGTACACGGGGGGCCAACGTCCTGACTTTC.

The V and J genes are TRBV5-1 and TRBJ1-1, with 7 bases lining up with TRBD1. With 2 bases clipped from V and 10 bases from J, the junction kept 5 bases outside the gene matches. The CDR3 is made up of 12 amino acids. Germline CDR1 is SGHRS and CDR2 is YFSETQ. CDR3 amino acids: CASSFHPGGAFF. The CDR3 nucleotides are TGCGCCAGCAGCTTCCATCCAGGGGGAGCTTTCTTT.

In its sample, this clone was seen a few times. This rearrangement joins TRBV5-5 to TRBJ1-1; 10 bases map to TRBD1. Per germline, CDR1 SGHKS and CDR2 YYEKEE (reference sequence). With V trimmed by 1 base and J by 7 bases, 7 bases remained unmatched. The CDR3 length is 15 residues. DNA of the CDR3: TGTGCCAGCAGCTTGCCCTGGACAGGGGGAAATGAAGCTTTCTTT. Protein: CASSLPWTGGNEAFF.

This clone is a singleton in its sample. The chain has TRBV15 and TRBJ1-5; no clear D. V was cut by 1 base and J by 7 bases, with 8 bases left in between. Per germline, CDR1 LNHNV and CDR2 YYDKDF (reference sequence). The CDR3 runs 13 residues. The CDR3 is CATSRGGEQPQHF. As DNA, the CDR3 is TGTGCCACCAGCAGAGGGGGAGAACAGCCCCAGCATTTT.

The table lists this clone with a count of one. This chain uses TRBV29-1 with TRBJ2-2; 9 nucleotides line up with TRBD2. Trimming cost V 7 bases and J 4 bases; bases outside gene matches: 16. Germline CDR1 reads SQVTM; CDR2 reads ANQGSEA. This CDR3 spans 17 amino acids. CDR3 DNA: TGCAGCGCCTCAAGGGGTTATAGCGGGAGATCCACCGGGGAGCTGTTTTTT. This sequence encodes CSASRGYSGRSTGELFF.

The chain has TRBV6-5 and TRBJ1-2; 10 positions match TRBD1. V trimming: 2 bases; J trimming: 4 bases; junction bases outside the gene matches: 4. CDR3 length equals 15 residues. The germline V gene has CDR1 MNHEY and CDR2 SVGAGI. The CDR3 nucleotides are TGTGCCAGCAGTTACGACAGGGGGCTGAGCTATGGCTACACCTTC. Protein sequence: CASSYDRGLSYGYTF.

This clone was seen a few times. The chain links TRBV7-9 to TRBJ1-4; a possible D gene is TRBD1 (5 bases). Germline CDR1 SEHNR, CDR2 FQNEAQ (reference sequence). The CDR3 is 14 amino acids. Trimming left V 5 bases short and J 5 bases short, with 12 bases between. The CDR3 is CASSADTGNEKLFF. The DNA for the CDR3 is TGTGCCAGCAGCGCGGACACGGGCAATGAAAAACTGTTTTTT.

As regards this clone: Other DNA sequences from this sample encode an identical CDR3 as well. This chain links TRBV27 with TRBJ2-3; TRBD2 matches 8 bases. This CDR3 has 15 residues. With V trimmed by 5 bases and J by 1 base, 5 bases remained unmatched. Germline V gives CDR1 MNHEY, CDR2 SMNVEV (reference sequence). The CDR3 here is CASSKRERGTDTQYF. In DNA, the CDR3 is TGTGCCAGCAGTAAGCGGGAGAGGGGCACAGATACGCAGTATTTT.

The CDR3 coding sequence is TGTGCCAGCAGCGCCAGGACCGGGACAGGACGAGAGACCCAGTACTTC. It yields the protein CASSARTGTGRETQYF. The chain has TRBV9 and TRBJ2-5, with TRBD1 identical over 8 bases. V shed 3 bases and J 4 bases; nucleotides not matched to a gene: 11. Germline-derived CDR1 and CDR2 are SGDLS and YYNGEE. The CDR3 runs 16 residues.

J is TRBJ1-2 and V is TRBV28; 8 bases map to TRBD1. Trimming cost V 10 bases and J 8 bases; bases outside gene matches: 15. Germline assignment: CDR1 MDHEN and CDR2 SYDVKM. The CDR3 is 14 amino acids. The DNA of the CDR3 is TGTGCCATCGGGAGACCGGACAGGGTTTACGGCTACACCTTC. Translated, it gives CAIGRPDRVYGYTF.

The rearrangement links TRBV4-1 to TRBJ2-4; tentative D call: TRBD1 (5 bases). Germline V gene sequence: CDR1 MGHRA, CDR2 YSYEKL. CDR3 length: 18 residues. Trimming left V 4 bases short and J 2 bases short, with 21 bases between. CDR3: CASSPRWTTDGTKNIQYF. CDR3 nucleotide sequence: TGCGCCAGCAGCCCCAGGTGGACAACCGACGGAACCAAAAACATTCAGTACTTC.

The chain is built from TRBV11-3 and TRBJ1-1; 11 positions agree with TRBD1. CDR1 SGHNT and CDR2 YENEEA come from the germline V gene. The V and J ends lost 6 bases and 2 bases, in that order; junction bases with no gene match: 8. The CDR3 length is 16 residues. As DNA, the CDR3 is TGTGCCAGCAGTTCCGGACAGGGGGCGTTAAACACTGAAGCTTTCTTT. It is translated as CASSSGQGALNTEAFF.

CDR3 residues: CASSFRGWREKGWDEQFF. The CDR3 DNA is TGTGCCAGCAGCTTCAGGGGTTGGCGGGAGAAGGGGTGGGATGAGCAGTTCTTC. The chain employs TRBV7-3 and TRBJ2-1; TRBD2 might be the D (7 bases). The V gene's germline CDR1 is SGHTA and CDR2 FQGTGA. The CDR3 runs to 18 residues. Trimming removed 3 bases at V and 8 bases at J, with 26 bases between.